The 6 T cell receptor beta chains reported below all come from one sample, sequenced in a study of blood T cell repertoires in COVID-19 (TCRdb year 2020). Library preparation employed the immunoSEQ multiplex PCR assay. TCRdb carries this immuneACCESS record with in-frame sequences only. Its versions omit some clonotypes, under half of them owing to an unresolved V gene in the studies checked, with the rest unexplained. Across this sample there are some 170,000 clones, with about 81% seen only once. Of the sample, about 8% falls within the top ten clones. Sequenced input: peripheral blood. All receptors derive from a woman between 65 and 79 years old with acute or convalescent COVID-19.

The chain links TRBV11-2 to TRBJ1-1, with TRBD1 matching 9 bases. The ends lost 2 bases at V and 5 bases at J; junction bases unmatched: 15. Per the germline V gene, CDR1 is SGHAT and CDR2 is FQNNGV. This CDR3 region has 18 residues. CDR3 coding DNA: TGTGCCAGCAGCTTAAGGGCCCCGGGACAGGGAGATCGGACTGAAGCTTTCTTT. It codes for CASSLRAPGQGDRTEAFF.

This clone was detected once. The chain couples TRBV11-2 to TRBJ1-2, with TRBD1 as a possible D gene (5 bases). CDR1 and CDR2 (germline): SGHAT, FQNNGV. The CDR3 spans 13 residues. V dropped 5 bases and J dropped 1 base, with 8 bases sitting between them. CDR3 residues: CASSPQGNYGYTF. Written as DNA, the CDR3 is TGTGCCAGCAGCCCCCAGGGTAACTATGGCTACACCTTC.

This clone has only one observation. The chain uses TRBV27 and TRBJ2-7, with 10 bases matching TRBD1. Germline CDR1 is MNHEY and CDR2 is SMNVEV (reference sequence). Trimming at V came to 0 bases and at J to 3 bases, leaving 5 bases not matched to a gene. There are 16 residues in the CDR3. As DNA, the CDR3 is TGTGCCAGCAGTTTATCCCTGGGACAGGGGATCTACGAGCAGTACTTC. Amino acids: CASSLSLGQGIYEQYF.

This chain links TRBV19 with TRBJ2-4; possibly TRBD1 for D (6 bases). The CDR3 extends over 13 amino acids. V gave up 5 bases and J gave up 6 bases, with 11 bases separating them. Germline CDR1 and CDR2: LNHDA and SQIVND (reference sequence). The CDR3 DNA is TGTGCCAGTAGTGGGACAAAGGGAAACATTCAGTACTTC. Translating gives CASSGTKGNIQYF. Supplemented by reference TRBV19 and TRBJ2-4, the full variable domain reads DGGITQSPKYLFRKEGQNVTLSCEQNLNHDAMYWYRQDPGQGLRLIYYSQIVNDFQKGDIAEGYSVSREKKESFPLTVTSAQKNPTAFYLCASSGTKGNIQYFGAGTRLSVL.

The table lists this clone with a count of one. The CDR3 DNA sequence: TGTGCCAGCAGCTTCCGTCCGGGACTAGTAAGGGAGCAGTTCTTC. It specifies CASSFRPGLVREQFF. V is TRBV5-8 and J is TRBJ2-1; 8 bases are a match to TRBD2. CDR1 is SGHTS, CDR2 YDEGEE, per germline. Germline trimming cut 2 bases from V and 10 bases from J; bases unmatched to any gene: 11. There are 15 residues in the CDR3.

DNA of the CDR3: TGCGCCAGCAGGGCCGGGACTAGCGCCTTAACCTACAATGAGCAGTTCTTC. It translates to CASRAGTSALTYNEQFF. The V gene is TRBV5-1, the J gene TRBJ2-1, with 10 bases matching TRBD2. V dropped 5 bases and J dropped 2; count of bases not matched to a gene: 10. Germline CDR1 and CDR2: SGHRS and YFSETQ. The CDR3 is 17 amino acids.